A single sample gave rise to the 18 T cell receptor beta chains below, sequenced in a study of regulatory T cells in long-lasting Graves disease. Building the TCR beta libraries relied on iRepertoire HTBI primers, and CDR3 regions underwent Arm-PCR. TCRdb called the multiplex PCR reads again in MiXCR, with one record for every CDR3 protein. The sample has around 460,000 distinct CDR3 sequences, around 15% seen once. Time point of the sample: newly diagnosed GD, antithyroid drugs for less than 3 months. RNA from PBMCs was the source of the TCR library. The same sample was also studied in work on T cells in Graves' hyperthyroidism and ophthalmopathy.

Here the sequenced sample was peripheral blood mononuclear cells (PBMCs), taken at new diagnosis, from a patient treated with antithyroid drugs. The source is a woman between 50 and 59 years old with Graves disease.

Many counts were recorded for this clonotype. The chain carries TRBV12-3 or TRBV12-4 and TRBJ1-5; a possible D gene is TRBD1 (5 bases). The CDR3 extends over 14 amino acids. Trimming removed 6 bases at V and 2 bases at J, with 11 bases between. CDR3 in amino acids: CASSMGGGNQPQHF. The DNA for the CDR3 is TGTGCCAGCAGCATGGGGGGAGGCAATCAGCCCCAGCATTTT.

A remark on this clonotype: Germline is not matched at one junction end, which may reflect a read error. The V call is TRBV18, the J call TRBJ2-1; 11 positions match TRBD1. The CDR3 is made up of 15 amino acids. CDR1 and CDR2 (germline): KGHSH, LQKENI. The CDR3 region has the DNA TGTGCCGGCTCACCAGGGACAGGGGGCTACAATGAGCAGTTCTTC. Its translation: CAGSPGTGGYNEQFF.

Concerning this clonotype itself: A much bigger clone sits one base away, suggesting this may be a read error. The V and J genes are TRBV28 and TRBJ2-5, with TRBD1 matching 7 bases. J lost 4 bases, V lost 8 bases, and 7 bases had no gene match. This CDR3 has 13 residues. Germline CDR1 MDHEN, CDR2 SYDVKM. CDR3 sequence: CASGRQGPETQYF. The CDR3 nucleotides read TGTGCCAGCGGCAGACAGGGTCCAGAGACCCAGTACTTC. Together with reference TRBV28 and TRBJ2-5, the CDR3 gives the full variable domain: DVKVTQSSRYLVKRTGEKVFLECVQDMDHENMFWYRQDPGLGLRLIYFSYDVKMKEKGDIPEGYSVSREKKERFSLILESASTNQTSMYLCASGRQGPETQYFGPGTRLLVL.

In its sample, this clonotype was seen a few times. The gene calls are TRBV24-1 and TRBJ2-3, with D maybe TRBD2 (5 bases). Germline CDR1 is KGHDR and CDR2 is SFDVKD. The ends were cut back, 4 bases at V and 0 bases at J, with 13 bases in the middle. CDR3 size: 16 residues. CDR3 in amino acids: CATSDAEGASTDTQYF. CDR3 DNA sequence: TGTGCCACCAGTGACGCAGAGGGAGCTAGCACAGATACGCAGTATTTT.

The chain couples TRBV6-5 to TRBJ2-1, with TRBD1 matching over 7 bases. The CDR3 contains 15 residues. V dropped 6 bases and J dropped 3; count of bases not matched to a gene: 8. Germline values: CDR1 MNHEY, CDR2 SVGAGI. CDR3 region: CASSYRGQSYNEQFF. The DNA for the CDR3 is TGTGCCAGCAGCTACAGGGGACAGAGCTACAATGAGCAGTTCTTC.

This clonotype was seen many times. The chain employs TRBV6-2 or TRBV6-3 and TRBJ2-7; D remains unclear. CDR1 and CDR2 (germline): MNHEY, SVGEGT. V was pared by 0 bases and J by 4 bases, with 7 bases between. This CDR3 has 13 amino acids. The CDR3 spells CASSYSVEYEQYF. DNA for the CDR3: TGTGCCAGCAGTTACTCGGTGGAATACGAGCAGTACTTC.

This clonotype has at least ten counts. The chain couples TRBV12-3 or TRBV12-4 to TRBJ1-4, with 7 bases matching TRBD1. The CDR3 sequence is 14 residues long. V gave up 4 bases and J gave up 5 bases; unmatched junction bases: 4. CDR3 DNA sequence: TGTGCCAGCAGTTCGACAGGGCAAAATGAAAAACTGTTTTTT. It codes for CASSSTGQNEKLFF.

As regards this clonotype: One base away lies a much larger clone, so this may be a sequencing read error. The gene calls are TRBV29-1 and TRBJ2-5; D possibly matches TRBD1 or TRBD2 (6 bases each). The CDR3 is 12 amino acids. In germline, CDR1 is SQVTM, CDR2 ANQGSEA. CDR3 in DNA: TGCAGCGTTGGAGGGGGGCAAGAGGCCCAGTACTTC. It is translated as CSVGGGQEAQYF.

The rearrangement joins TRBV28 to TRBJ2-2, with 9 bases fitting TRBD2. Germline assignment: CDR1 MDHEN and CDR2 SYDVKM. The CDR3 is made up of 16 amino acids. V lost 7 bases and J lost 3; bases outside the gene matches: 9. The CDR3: CASMRVAGVYTGELFF. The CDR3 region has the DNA TGTGCCAGCATGAGGGTAGCGGGAGTATACACCGGGGAGCTGTTTTTT. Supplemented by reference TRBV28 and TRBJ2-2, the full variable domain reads DVKVTQSSRYLVKRTGEKVFLECVQDMDHENMFWYRQDPGLGLRLIYFSYDVKMKEKGDIPEGYSVSREKKERFSLILESASTNQTSMYLCASMRVAGVYTGELFFGEGSRLTVL.

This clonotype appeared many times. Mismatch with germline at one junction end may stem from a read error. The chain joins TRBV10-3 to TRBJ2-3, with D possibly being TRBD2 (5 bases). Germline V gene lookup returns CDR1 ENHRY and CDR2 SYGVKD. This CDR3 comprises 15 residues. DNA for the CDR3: TGTGCCGTCAGCGAAGGAGGCGGTAGCACAGATACGCAGTATTTT. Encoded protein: CAVSEGGGSTDTQYF.

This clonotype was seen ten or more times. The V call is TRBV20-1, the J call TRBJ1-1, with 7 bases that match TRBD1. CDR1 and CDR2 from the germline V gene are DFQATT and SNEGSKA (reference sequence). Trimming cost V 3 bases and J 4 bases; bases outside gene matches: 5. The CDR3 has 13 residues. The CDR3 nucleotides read TGCAGTGCTAGTGAGGGGGCAAGCACTGAAGCTTTCTTT. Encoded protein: CSASEGASTEAFF.

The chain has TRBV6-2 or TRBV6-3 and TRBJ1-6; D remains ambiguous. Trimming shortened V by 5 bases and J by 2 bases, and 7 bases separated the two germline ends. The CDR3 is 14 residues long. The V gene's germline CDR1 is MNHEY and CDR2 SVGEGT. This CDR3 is CASSEEPYNSPLHF. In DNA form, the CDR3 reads TGTGCCAGCAGTGAAGAACCCTATAATTCACCCCTCCACTTT.

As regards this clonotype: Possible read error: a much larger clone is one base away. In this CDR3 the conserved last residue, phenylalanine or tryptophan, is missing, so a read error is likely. The CDR3 reads CASRVGPSGSYEQYS. In DNA form, the CDR3 reads TGTGCCAGCAGAGTTGGACCCAGTGGGTCCTACGAGCAGTACTCC. The chain links TRBV5-5 to TRBJ2-7; D is unresolved. V lost 5 bases and J 1 base, leaving 16 bases between the germline ends. Germline V lookup: CDR1 SGHKS, CDR2 YYEKEE (reference sequence). This CDR3 is 15 amino acids long.

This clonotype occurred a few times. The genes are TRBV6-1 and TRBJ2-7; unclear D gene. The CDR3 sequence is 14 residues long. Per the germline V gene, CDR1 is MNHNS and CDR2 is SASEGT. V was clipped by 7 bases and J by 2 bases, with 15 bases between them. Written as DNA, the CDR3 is TGTGCCAGCATTGTAGGGTACTCGGCCTACGAGCAGTACTTC. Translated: CASIVGYSAYEQYF.

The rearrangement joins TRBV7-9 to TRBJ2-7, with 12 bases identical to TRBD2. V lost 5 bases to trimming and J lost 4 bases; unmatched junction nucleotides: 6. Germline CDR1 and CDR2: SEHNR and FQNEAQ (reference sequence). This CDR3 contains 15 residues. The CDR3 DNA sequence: TGTGCCAGCAGCCGTCTAGCGGGAGGGATTTACGAGCAGTACTTC. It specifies CASSRLAGGIYEQYF.

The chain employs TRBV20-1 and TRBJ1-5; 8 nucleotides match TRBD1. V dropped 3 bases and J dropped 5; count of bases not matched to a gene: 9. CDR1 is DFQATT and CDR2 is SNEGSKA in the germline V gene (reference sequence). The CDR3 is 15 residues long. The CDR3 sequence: CSASLPGGSYQPQHF. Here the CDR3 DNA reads TGCAGTGCTAGCCTACCAGGGGGCTCGTATCAGCCCCAGCATTTT.

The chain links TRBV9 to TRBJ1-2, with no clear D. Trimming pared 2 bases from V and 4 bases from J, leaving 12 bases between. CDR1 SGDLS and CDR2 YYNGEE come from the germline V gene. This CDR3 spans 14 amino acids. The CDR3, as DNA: TGTGCCAGCAGCGTTGAGGGAATGAGCTATGGCTACACCTTC. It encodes CASSVEGMSYGYTF.

The CDR3 nucleotides read TGCGCCAGCAGCCAAGGGCCTAGCGGATCCTACGAGCAGTACTTC. This encodes CASSQGPSGSYEQYF. The chain carries TRBV4-1 and TRBJ2-7; 7 nucleotides match TRBD2. This CDR3 has 15 amino acids. CDR1 and CDR2 from the germline V gene are MGHRA and YSYEKL. Germline trimming cut 1 base from V and 1 base from J; bases unmatched to any gene: 4.